The rows below give T cell receptor beta chains drawn from one sample of a study of cytomegalovirus exposure and HLA in healthy donors. The table came from immunoSEQ multiplex PCR; TCRdb's copy has only in-frame clones and leaves some out. This sample has approximately 150,000 clones, with 75% to 80% found just once. Input material: PBMCs. These receptors were obtained from a male donor in good health and CMV-seronegative. CDR3s include the opening cysteine and the closing phenylalanine or tryptophan. Fields, in order: D gene, clone size, J gene, V gene, CDR3 protein, CDR3 DNA. The D gene is left open where the match is weak. Size is stated for part of the rows, as once, few or many counts, or as a class when the clone is expanded.

d_call: TRBD1
clone_size: NA
j_call: TRBJ1-2
v_call: TRBV5-6
cdr3_aa: CASSLLDRDYYGYTF
cdr3_nt: TGTGCCAGCAGCTTATTAGACAGGGACTACTATGGCTACACCTTC

d_call: NA
clone_size: NA
j_call: TRBJ1-1
v_call: TRBV28
cdr3_aa: CASSLWVAGRVPEAFF
cdr3_nt: TGTGCCAGCAGTTTATGGGTAGCGGGGCGTGTCCCTGAAGCTTTCTTT

d_call: NA
clone_size: NA
j_call: TRBJ2-2
v_call: TRBV15
cdr3_aa: CATTPGTENTGELFF
cdr3_nt: TGTGCCACCACCCCCGGCACAGAGAACACCGGGGAGCTGTTTTTT

d_call: NA
clone_size: NA
j_call: TRBJ2-3
v_call: TRBV14
cdr3_aa: CASSQPGGSSTDTQYF
cdr3_nt: TGTGCCAGCAGCCAGCCCGGAGGGTCCTCCACAGATACGCAGTATTTT

d_call: TRBD2
clone_size: NA
j_call: TRBJ2-3
v_call: TRBV5-1
cdr3_aa: CASSSGTREFTDTQYF
cdr3_nt: TGCGCCAGCAGCTCCGGGACTAGAGAATTCACAGATACGCAGTATTTT

d_call: TRBD1
clone_size: once
j_call: TRBJ1-2
v_call: TRBV6-1
cdr3_aa: CASSEDRGYGYTF
cdr3_nt: TGTGCCAGCAGTGAAGACAGGGGCTATGGCTACACCTTC

d_call: NA
clone_size: few
j_call: TRBJ2-4
v_call: TRBV9
cdr3_aa: CASSVGTGKNIQYF
cdr3_nt: TGTGCCAGCAGCGTAGGTACGGGCAAAAACATTCAGTACTTC

d_call: TRBD1
clone_size: NA
j_call: TRBJ2-3
v_call: TRBV6-6
cdr3_aa: CASSYRDRGADTQYF
cdr3_nt: TGTGCCAGCAGTTACCGGGACAGGGGTGCAGATACGCAGTATTTT

d_call: TRBD2
clone_size: NA
j_call: TRBJ2-7
v_call: TRBV6-5
cdr3_aa: CASSYILAGGRGEQYF
cdr3_nt: TGTGCCAGCAGTTACATTCTAGCGGGAGGGAGGGGGGAGCAGTACTTC

d_call: NA
clone_size: few
j_call: TRBJ2-7
v_call: TRBV6-1
cdr3_aa: CASSEDPGNSYEQYF
cdr3_nt: TGTGCCAGCAGTGAAGATCCAGGGAACTCCTACGAGCAGTACTTC

d_call: NA
clone_size: NA
j_call: TRBJ1-3
v_call: TRBV7-9
cdr3_aa: CASSLTDSSGNTIYF
cdr3_nt: TGTGCCAGCAGCCTAACCGACAGCTCTGGAAACACCATATATTTT

d_call: TRBD1
clone_size: NA
j_call: TRBJ1-5
v_call: TRBV7-2
cdr3_aa: CASSGRDSHQPQHF
cdr3_nt: TGTGCCAGCAGCGGCCGGGACAGCCATCAGCCCCAGCATTTT

d_call: TRBD2
clone_size: NA
j_call: TRBJ2-1
v_call: TRBV4-2
cdr3_aa: CASSRGTSASSYNEQFF
cdr3_nt: TGTGCCAGCAGCCGCGGGACTAGCGCTAGCTCCTACAATGAGCAGTTCTTC

d_call: NA
clone_size: NA
j_call: TRBJ1-5
v_call: TRBV10-3
cdr3_aa: CAISERQANQPQHF
cdr3_nt: TGTGCCATCAGTGAGCGACAGGCCAATCAGCCCCAGCATTTT

d_call: NA
clone_size: NA
j_call: TRBJ2-7
v_call: TRBV7-8
cdr3_aa: CASSPTYEQYF
cdr3_nt: TGTGCCAGCAGCCCAACCTACGAGCAGTACTTC

d_call: NA
clone_size: NA
j_call: TRBJ1-6
v_call: TRBV6-5
cdr3_aa: CASSYAGAQIF
cdr3_nt: TGTGCCAGCAGTTACGCAGGGGCGCAGATTTTT

d_call: TRBD2
clone_size: NA
j_call: TRBJ2-1
v_call: TRBV11-3
cdr3_aa: CASSELGRGGRHEQFF
cdr3_nt: TGTGCCAGCAGCGAATTGGGGCGGGGGGGCCGCCATGAGCAGTTCTTC

d_call: NA
clone_size: NA
j_call: TRBJ1-4
v_call: TRBV5-1
cdr3_aa: CASSADSSTNEKLFF
cdr3_nt: TGCGCCAGCAGCGCGGACAGCTCAACTAATGAAAAACTGTTTTTT

d_call: TRBD1
clone_size: few
j_call: TRBJ2-7
v_call: TRBV5-1
cdr3_aa: CASSYSGQGAREQYF
cdr3_nt: TGCGCCAGCAGCTATTCGGGACAGGGGGCGAGGGAGCAGTACTTC

d_call: NA
clone_size: NA
j_call: TRBJ2-3
v_call: TRBV21-1
cdr3_aa: CASSSRLAGGPKFTDTQYF
cdr3_nt: TGTGCCAGCAGCTCCCGACTAGCGGGGGGGCCCAAATTCACAGATACGCAGTATTTT

d_call: NA
clone_size: NA
j_call: TRBJ2-6
v_call: TRBV2
cdr3_aa: CASSDRVWANVLTF
cdr3_nt: TGTGCCAGCAGTGACAGGGTATGGGCCAACGTCCTGACTTTC

d_call: TRBD2
clone_size: NA
j_call: TRBJ2-2
v_call: TRBV29-1
cdr3_aa: CSVRIAGNTGELFF
cdr3_nt: TGCAGCGTTAGGATAGCGGGGAACACCGGGGAGCTGTTTTTT

d_call: NA
clone_size: NA
j_call: TRBJ1-1
v_call: TRBV4-3
cdr3_aa: CASSQGRGMNTEAFF
cdr3_nt: TGCGCCAGCAGCCAAGGTCGGGGAATGAACACTGAAGCTTTCTTT

d_call: NA
clone_size: few
j_call: TRBJ1-1
v_call: TRBV7-6
cdr3_aa: CASSSGGRGNTEAFF
cdr3_nt: TGTGCCAGCAGCTCCGGTGGCAGGGGGAACACTGAAGCTTTCTTT

d_call: NA
clone_size: NA
j_call: TRBJ2-7
v_call: TRBV27
cdr3_aa: CASSRDGSYEQYF
cdr3_nt: TGTGCCAGCAGCCGGGACGGGAGCTACGAGCAGTACTTC

d_call: NA
clone_size: NA
j_call: TRBJ1-2
v_call: TRBV4-3
cdr3_aa: CASSQELEGGYTF
cdr3_nt: TGCGCCAGCAGCCAAGAGTTGGAGGGAGGCTACACCTTC

d_call: TRBD2
clone_size: NA
j_call: TRBJ2-3
v_call: TRBV6-1
cdr3_aa: CASSEGRGTDTQYF
cdr3_nt: TGTGCCAGCAGTGAGGGGCGGGGGACAGATACGCAGTATTTT

d_call: NA
clone_size: NA
j_call: TRBJ2-7
v_call: TRBV4-1
cdr3_aa: CASSQGPGLAYEQYF
cdr3_nt: TGCGCCAGCAGCCAAGGGCCGGGGTTGGCCTACGAGCAGTACTTC

d_call: NA
clone_size: NA
j_call: TRBJ1-2
v_call: TRBV5-4
cdr3_aa: CASSFGQNYGYTF
cdr3_nt: TGTGCCAGCAGCTTTGGACAGAACTATGGCTACACCTTC

d_call: NA
clone_size: NA
j_call: TRBJ1-2
v_call: TRBV6-1
cdr3_aa: CASRPEKNYGYTF
cdr3_nt: TGTGCCAGCAGACCGGAGAAAAACTATGGCTACACCTTC

d_call: NA
clone_size: NA
j_call: TRBJ2-2
v_call: TRBV5-1
cdr3_aa: CASSSGTTLPGELFF
cdr3_nt: TGCGCCAGCAGCTCCGGGACAACCCTGCCCGGGGAGCTGTTTTTT

d_call: NA
clone_size: NA
j_call: TRBJ2-5
v_call: TRBV27
cdr3_aa: CASRPGQLSGETQYF
cdr3_nt: TGTGCCAGCCGACCCGGACAGCTCTCGGGAGAGACCCAGTACTTC

d_call: TRBD1
clone_size: NA
j_call: TRBJ1-1
v_call: TRBV11-3
cdr3_aa: CASSLGTGAPEAFF
cdr3_nt: TGTGCCAGCAGCTTAGGGACAGGCGCGCCTGAAGCTTTCTTT

d_call: TRBD2
clone_size: NA
j_call: TRBJ2-3
v_call: TRBV9
cdr3_aa: CASSRRGGTPTTSTDTQYF
cdr3_nt: TGTGCCAGCAGTAGACGGGGGGGGACGCCTACCACTAGCACAGATACGCAGTATTTT

d_call: TRBD1
clone_size: NA
j_call: TRBJ1-5
v_call: TRBV6-6
cdr3_aa: CASSQGDQPQHF
cdr3_nt: TGTGCCAGCAGTCAGGGGGATCAGCCCCAGCATTTT

d_call: NA
clone_size: NA
j_call: TRBJ2-3
v_call: TRBV19
cdr3_aa: CASSIPRGRTDTQYF
cdr3_nt: TGTGCCAGTAGTATCCCCAGGGGTCGGACAGATACGCAGTATTTT

d_call: TRBD1
clone_size: NA
j_call: TRBJ1-6
v_call: TRBV27
cdr3_aa: CASRPRQGSRAYNSPLHF
cdr3_nt: TGTGCCAGCCGCCCGAGACAGGGAAGTCGCGCCTATAATTCACCCCTCCACTTT

d_call: NA
clone_size: NA
j_call: TRBJ2-7
v_call: TRBV5-1
cdr3_aa: CASSSGPSYEQYF
cdr3_nt: TGCGCCAGCAGCTCGGGTCCCTCCTACGAGCAGTACTTC

d_call: NA
clone_size: NA
j_call: TRBJ1-1
v_call: TRBV10-3
cdr3_aa: CAISLQGWSTEAFF
cdr3_nt: TGTGCCATCTCCCTGCAGGGATGGAGCACTGAAGCTTTCTTT

d_call: TRBD1
clone_size: NA
j_call: TRBJ2-7
v_call: TRBV6-5
cdr3_aa: CASSPGTAYEQYF
cdr3_nt: TGTGCCAGCTCCCCAGGGACAGCCTACGAGCAGTACTTC

d_call: NA
clone_size: NA
j_call: TRBJ1-3
v_call: TRBV7-3
cdr3_aa: CASSPGEASGNTIYF
cdr3_nt: TGTGCCAGCAGCCCGGGGGAAGCCTCTGGAAACACCATATATTTT

d_call: TRBD2
clone_size: NA
j_call: TRBJ2-4
v_call: TRBV11-2
cdr3_aa: CASSYQEGEGLSGNIQYF
cdr3_nt: TGTGCCAGCAGCTACCAGGAAGGGGAGGGACTATCGGGTAACATTCAGTACTTC

d_call: NA
clone_size: NA
j_call: TRBJ1-4
v_call: TRBV27
cdr3_aa: CASSLSTTHEKLFF
cdr3_nt: TGTGCCAGCAGTTTATCCACGACTCATGAAAAACTGTTTTTT

d_call: NA
clone_size: NA
j_call: TRBJ1-3
v_call: TRBV6-1
cdr3_aa: CASDLCGAGNTIYF
cdr3_nt: TGTGCCAGCGACCTCTGCGGGGCCGGGAACACCATATATTTT

d_call: TRBD1
clone_size: NA
j_call: TRBJ2-5
v_call: TRBV5-6
cdr3_aa: CASSLGGTGGETQYF
cdr3_nt: TGTGCCAGCAGCTTGGGGGGTACAGGGGGCGAGACCCAGTACTTC

d_call: NA
clone_size: NA
j_call: TRBJ1-6
v_call: TRBV19
cdr3_aa: CASSISGEDSPLHF
cdr3_nt: TGTGCCAGTAGTATTTCAGGGGAAGATTCACCCCTCCACTTT

d_call: NA
clone_size: NA
j_call: TRBJ2-5
v_call: TRBV5-1
cdr3_aa: CASSVRGGDETQYF
cdr3_nt: TGCGCCAGCAGCGTTAGGGGGGGGGACGAGACCCAGTACTTC

d_call: NA
clone_size: NA
j_call: TRBJ2-7
v_call: TRBV6-5
cdr3_aa: CASRSSSYEQYF
cdr3_nt: TGTGCCAGCAGATCGAGCTCCTACGAGCAGTACTTC

d_call: NA
clone_size: NA
j_call: TRBJ2-2
v_call: TRBV7-9
cdr3_aa: CASSLGRRTGELFF
cdr3_nt: TGTGCCAGCAGCTTAGGACGGAGGACCGGGGAGCTGTTTTTT

d_call: NA
clone_size: NA
j_call: TRBJ2-7
v_call: TRBV5-1
cdr3_aa: CASSLAPQGGSYEQYF
cdr3_nt: TGCGCCAGCAGCTTGGCCCCCCAGGGGGGCTCCTACGAGCAGTACTTC

d_call: TRBD1
clone_size: once
j_call: TRBJ1-1
v_call: TRBV5-1
cdr3_aa: CASRPGGRFHTEAFF
cdr3_nt: TGCGCCAGCCGCCCAGGGGGCCGTTTTCACACTGAAGCTTTCTTT

d_call: TRBD1
clone_size: few
j_call: TRBJ2-6
v_call: TRBV19
cdr3_aa: CASSPRTGISGANVLTF
cdr3_nt: TGTGCCAGTAGTCCCCGGACAGGGATCTCTGGGGCCAACGTCCTGACTTTC

d_call: NA
clone_size: NA
j_call: TRBJ2-6
v_call: TRBV19
cdr3_aa: CASSVTGTAGANVLTF
cdr3_nt: TGTGCCAGTAGTGTAACAGGAACGGCTGGGGCCAACGTCCTGACTTTC

d_call: TRBD1
clone_size: NA
j_call: TRBJ1-1
v_call: TRBV25-1
cdr3_aa: CASRRRTGTEDMNTEAFF
cdr3_nt: TGTGCCAGCAGGAGACGCACCGGGACAGAGGATATGAACACTGAAGCTTTCTTT

d_call: TRBD2
clone_size: NA
j_call: TRBJ2-7
v_call: TRBV27
cdr3_aa: CASRRGTSGIYEQYF
cdr3_nt: TGTGCCAGCAGACGTGGGACTAGCGGGATCTACGAGCAGTACTTC